A selection of T cell receptor beta chains follows, all from one sample in a study of OX40 agonist ivuxolimab in advanced cancers. Profiled with immunoSEQ multiplex PCR; TCRdb holds only in-frame clones, not every one. In the table there are roughly 83,000 clones, roughly 80% of which are singletons. The sample here was CD4+ or CD8+ T cells sorted from blood, taken in a trial of the OX40 agonist ivuxolimab. These receptors were collected from an adult with an advanced solid tumor such as melanoma, head and neck, liver or kidney cancer. The CDR3 runs from the conserved cysteine through the conserved F or W. The D gene is left open where the match is weak. Size tells how often a clone was seen (once, few, many) or the class of an expanded clone, and some rows leave it out.

V gene,D gene,clone size,J gene,CDR3 protein,CDR3 DNA
TRBV5-1,TRBD1,few,TRBJ2-5,CASSITTPGGETQYF,TGCGCCAGCAGCATTACAACCCCAGGGGGAGAGACCCAGTACTTC
TRBV6-1,.,.,TRBJ2-3,CASCAFTDTQYF,TGTGCCAGTTGTGCTTTCACAGATACGCAGTATTTT
TRBV30,.,.,TRBJ1-5,CAWSVGSGPKSQPQHF,TGTGCCTGGAGTGTAGGTTCAGGGCCAAAGTCTCAGCCCCAGCATTTT
TRBV7-9,.,.,TRBJ1-5,CASSWGLDQPQHF,TGTGCCAGCAGCTGGGGGTTAGATCAGCCCCAGCATTTT
TRBV6-6,.,.,TRBJ1-6,CASRTDNQGHYSPLHF,TGTGCCAGCAGAACGGACAACCAGGGGCACTATTCACCCCTCCACTTT
TRBV4-2,TRBD1,.,TRBJ2-7,CASSQNDRDPYEQYF,TGTGCCAGCAGCCAGAATGACAGGGACCCCTACGAGCAGTACTTC
TRBV18,TRBD1,.,TRBJ1-2,CASSPPSSGGSLGYTF,TGTGCCAGCTCACCACCGTCCTCAGGGGGCTCGCTTGGCTACACCTTC
TRBV7-2,.,.,TRBJ2-2,CASSLGTYGELFF,TGTGCCAGCAGCTTAGGAACGTACGGGGAGCTGTTTTTT
TRBV5-1,.,.,TRBJ2-3,CASSLGDRRTDTQYF,TGCGCCAGCAGCCTTGGAGACAGGCGGACAGATACGCAGTATTTT
TRBV29-1,.,.,TRBJ1-2,CSVERSGDGYTF,TGCAGCGTTGAGAGGTCCGGGGATGGCTACACCTTC
TRBV7-2,TRBD2,once,TRBJ2-5,CASSSRGGLVRSAQYF,TGTGCCAGCAGCTCCCGGGGGGGACTAGTCAGATCGGCCCAGTACTTC
TRBV9,TRBD1,.,TRBJ2-2,CASSPGTANTGELFF,TGTGCCAGCAGCCCCGGGACAGCAAACACCGGGGAGCTGTTTTTT
TRBV7-2,.,.,TRBJ2-7,CASSLGGVISYEQYF,TGTGCCAGCAGCTTGGGCGGGGTGATCTCCTACGAGCAGTACTTC
TRBV5-6,TRBD2,.,TRBJ2-1,CASSTGTRASDEQFF,TGTGCCAGCAGTACCGGGACTAGGGCCTCGGATGAGCAGTTCTTC
TRBV5-1,.,.,TRBJ2-1,CASSPGAEGNEQFF,TGCGCCAGCAGCCCGGGAGCTGAGGGGAATGAGCAGTTCTTC
TRBV7-8,TRBD1,.,TRBJ1-1,CASSSWGTGPEAFF,TGTGCCAGCAGCTCATGGGGGACAGGGCCTGAAGCTTTCTTT
TRBV11-2,.,.,TRBJ1-4,CASSLSRTNEKLFF,TGTGCCAGCAGCTTAAGCAGAACTAATGAAAAACTGTTTTTT
TRBV4-2,.,.,TRBJ1-5,CASSIGGEGQPQHF,TGTGCCAGCAGTATAGGCGGGGAAGGGCAGCCCCAGCATTTT
TRBV27,.,.,TRBJ2-1,CASSFWAPYNEQFF,TGTGCCAGCAGTTTTTGGGCGCCCTACAATGAGCAGTTCTTC
TRBV7-8,.,.,TRBJ2-3,CASSSGGLDTQYF,TGTGCCAGCAGTTCCGGGGGGCTGGATACGCAGTATTTT
TRBV11-2,TRBD1,.,TRBJ2-7,CASSLWLTGQGIFYEQYF,TGTGCCAGCAGCTTGTGGCTTACAGGACAGGGGATATTCTACGAGCAGTACTTC
TRBV6-1,TRBD2,.,TRBJ2-5,CASRRLAGTQETQYF,TGTGCCAGCCGCAGACTAGCGGGTACTCAAGAGACCCAGTACTTC
TRBV11-2,.,.,TRBJ1-4,CASSLGLGATNEKLFF,TGTGCCAGCAGCTTAGGGTTGGGGGCAACTAATGAAAAACTGTTTTTT
TRBV19,.,.,TRBJ2-5,CASSIVAEETQYF,TGTGCCAGTAGTATAGTAGCAGAAGAGACCCAGTACTTC
TRBV6-1,TRBD1,.,TRBJ2-7,CASSELGQGVYEQYF,TGTGCCAGCAGTGAGTTGGGACAGGGGGTGTACGAGCAGTACTTC
TRBV18,TRBD1,.,TRBJ1-3,CASSSTGISGNTIYF,TGTGCCAGCTCATCGACAGGGATCTCTGGAAACACCATATATTTT
TRBV5-1,.,.,TRBJ1-5,CASSLDGTSNQPQHF,TGCGCCAGCAGCTTGGACGGGACAAGCAATCAGCCCCAGCATTTT
TRBV4-2,.,once,TRBJ1-2,CASSPGGDWGFGYTF,TGTGCCAGCAGCCCCGGGGGAGATTGGGGTTTTGGCTACACCTTC
TRBV5-4,.,.,TRBJ2-1,CASSLGARLEQFF,TGTGCCAGCAGCTTGGGCGCCCGGTTGGAGCAGTTCTTC
TRBV5-5,TRBD2,.,TRBJ2-5,CASTTRGDHIGVETQYF,TGTGCCAGCACGACTCGGGGGGACCATATTGGAGTGGAGACCCAGTACTTC
TRBV6-5,.,.,TRBJ1-2,CASSYSQGANYGYTF,TGTGCCAGCAGTTACTCACAGGGAGCTAACTATGGCTACACCTTC
TRBV7-2,TRBD2,.,TRBJ2-1,CASSSRGGGYNEQFF,TGTGCCAGCAGCTCTCGCGGGGGGGGCTACAATGAGCAGTTCTTC
TRBV5-6,.,.,TRBJ2-1,CASSLALAQFF,TGTGCCAGCAGCTTGGCCCTAGCGCAGTTCTTC
TRBV7-8,.,.,TRBJ1-2,CASSLVVAHGYTF,TGTGCCAGCAGCTTAGTGGTAGCACATGGCTACACCTTC
TRBV5-5,.,.,TRBJ1-4,CASSRAEGVREKLFF,TGTGCCAGCAGCCGGGCCGAGGGGGTGAGGGAAAAACTGTTTTTT
TRBV2,.,.,TRBJ2-6,CARGNSGANVLTF,TGTGCCAGGGGAAACTCTGGGGCCAACGTCCTGACTTTC
TRBV13,.,.,TRBJ2-7,CASSPGRGRGYEQYF,TGTGCCAGCAGCCCCGGGCGGGGGCGGGGCTACGAGCAGTACTTC
TRBV5-3,.,.,TRBJ1-1,CASSLWGEAFF,TGTGCCAGCAGCTTATGGGGTGAAGCTTTCTTT
TRBV5-6,.,.,TRBJ2-1,CASSLVGAAASYNEQFF,TGTGCCAGCAGCTTGGTCGGGGCGGCAGCATCCTACAATGAGCAGTTCTTC
TRBV19,TRBD1,.,TRBJ1-2,CASTPSGTAYGYTF,TGTGCCAGTACCCCATCCGGGACAGCCTATGGCTACACCTTC
TRBV18,.,.,TRBJ1-5,CASSPSRVNSNQPQHF,TGTGCCAGCTCACCATCCAGGGTGAATAGCAATCAGCCCCAGCATTTT
TRBV6-5,TRBD2,.,TRBJ2-7,CASSRTSGRYEQYF,TGTGCCAGCAGTAGAACTAGCGGGAGGTACGAGCAGTACTTC
TRBV9,TRBD1,.,TRBJ2-6,CASSVGTGGDSGANVLTF,TGTGCCAGCAGCGTAGGGACAGGGGGCGACTCTGGGGCCAACGTCCTGACTTTC
TRBV5-6,.,.,TRBJ1-2,CASSQGIYGYTF,TGTGCCAGCAGTCAAGGGATCTATGGCTACACCTTC
TRBV5-6,TRBD1,.,TRBJ1-5,CASSSGRGGNRPQHF,TGTGCCAGCAGCTCGGGGCGAGGGGGCAATCGGCCCCAGCATTTT
TRBV5-1,.,once,TRBJ1-4,CASSSTGPSNEKLFF,TGCGCCAGCAGCTCAACAGGACCTTCTAATGAAAAACTGTTTTTT
TRBV5-1,.,.,TRBJ2-2,CASSLGQGVGELFF,TGCGCCAGCAGCTTAGGCCAGGGAGTGGGGGAGCTGTTTTTT
TRBV6-5,.,once,TRBJ1-1,CASGGNTEAFF,TGTGCCAGTGGGGGTAACACTGAAGCTTTCTTT
TRBV27,TRBD1,.,TRBJ2-7,CASSSFFWTGHSSYEQYF,TGTGCCAGCAGTTCCTTTTTTTGGACAGGACACAGCTCCTACGAGCAGTACTTC
TRBV6-1,.,once,TRBJ1-5,CASSGGDHGGNQPQHF,TGTGCCAGCAGTGGGGGGGACCACGGGGGCAATCAGCCCCAGCATTTT
TRBV7-9,.,.,TRBJ1-1,CASSGLVGGLNTEAFF,TGTGCCAGCAGCGGTCTGGTCGGGGGGCTGAACACTGAAGCTTTCTTT